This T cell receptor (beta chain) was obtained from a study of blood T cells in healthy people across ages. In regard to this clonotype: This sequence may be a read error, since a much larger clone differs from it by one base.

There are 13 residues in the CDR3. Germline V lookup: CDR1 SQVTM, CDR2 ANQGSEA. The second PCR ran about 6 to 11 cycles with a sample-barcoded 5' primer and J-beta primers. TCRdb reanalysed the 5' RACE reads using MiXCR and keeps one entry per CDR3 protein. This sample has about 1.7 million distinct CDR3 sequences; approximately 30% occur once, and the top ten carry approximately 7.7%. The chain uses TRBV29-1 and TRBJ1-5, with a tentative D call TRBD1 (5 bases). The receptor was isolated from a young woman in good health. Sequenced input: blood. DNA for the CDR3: TGCAGCGTTCGGGGGGACGGCAATCAGCCCCGGCATTTT. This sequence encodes CSVRGDGNQPRHF.